Included here is one T cell receptor beta chain sequence, with context. These data are taken from a study of CD8 T cells in Susac syndrome. When the RNA was reverse transcribed, random hexamers were used with an input of roughly 0.5 to 1 ug. TCRdb used MiXCR to reprocess the immunoSEQ multiplex PCR reads, holding one entry per CDR3 protein. The repertoire holds about 120,000 distinct CDR3 sequences, with 94% as singletons. This CDR3 spans 15 amino acids. V was pared by 4 bases and J by 5 bases, with 7 bases of the junction left unmatched. Germline assignment: CDR1 SGHRS and CDR2 YFSETQ. The chain carries TRBV5-1 and TRBJ2-2, with TRBD1 identical over 8 bases. This TCR was sampled from a human donor in good health. The sequencing input was CD4+ T cells from PBMCs. CDR3 protein: CASSVGTGGTGELFF. CDR3 nucleotides: TGCGCCAGCAGCGTCGGGACAGGCGGGACCGGGGAGCTGTTTTTT. Full variable domain (outside the CDR3, taken from reference TRBV5-1 and TRBJ2-2): KAGVTQTPRYLIKTRGQQVTLSCSPISGHRSVSWYQQTPGQGLQFLFEYFSETQRNKGNFPGRFSGRQFSNSRSEMNVSTLELGDSALYLCASSVGTGGTGELFFGEGSRLTVL.